The text below deals with one T cell receptor beta chain. This specimen belongs to a study of blood T cell repertoires in COVID-19. Sequencing was performed with immunoSEQ multiplex PCR; in TCRdb, only in-frame clones are kept and a portion is missing. Among 140,000 to 150,000 clones listed, approximately 80% were seen once. With 1 base clipped from V and 4 bases from J, the junction kept 7 bases outside the gene matches. Germline lookup yields CDR1 SGHRS and CDR2 YFSETQ. The CDR3 has 17 amino acids. The TCR comes from a human donor in a cohort sampled during active COVID-19. The chain carries TRBV5-1 and TRBJ2-6; 8 bases map to TRBD1. Sequenced: peripheral blood. The CDR3 protein is CASSLWAGGNGANVLTF. In nucleotides, the CDR3 is TGCGCCAGCAGCTTGTGGGCAGGGGGCAACGGGGCCAACGTCCTGACTTTC.